Below, 10 T cell receptor beta chains from the same sample are listed, as sequenced in a study of T cell responses to AZD1222 COVID-19 vaccine. The table came from immunoSEQ multiplex PCR; TCRdb's copy has only in-frame clones and leaves some out. This sample has 100,000 to 150,000 clones, with just over 90% found just once. The sample here was peripheral blood, taken on day 0 of AZD1222 vaccination. Every receptor here comes from an adult in good health.

The chain joins TRBV20-1 to TRBJ2-7; TRBD1 matches 9 bases. The J segment lost 4 bases and the V segment lost 3 bases, leaving 7 bases of the junction unmatched. The germline CDR1 and CDR2 sequences are DFQATT and SNEGSKA (reference sequence). CDR3 size: 14 residues. The CDR3 nucleotides read TGCAGTGCTAGTCGCACAGGGGGCTTGTACGAGCAGTACTTC. Protein product: CSASRTGGLYEQYF.

The chain couples TRBV5-1 to TRBJ2-2, with D perhaps TRBD1 (6 bases). CDR3 length equals 13 residues. The germline V gene encodes CDR1 SGHRS and CDR2 YFSETQ. The V gene lost 4 bases and the J gene lost 5 bases, with 9 bases spanning the gap. For the CDR3, the DNA is TGCGCCAGCAGCCGCACAGGGACCGGGGAGCTGTTTTTT. It yields the protein CASSRTGTGELFF. The full variable domain, its missing parts supplied by reference TRBV5-1 and TRBJ2-2, is KAGVTQTPRYLIKTRGQQVTLSCSPISGHRSVSWYQQTPGQGLQFLFEYFSETQRNKGNFPGRFSGRQFSNSRSEMNVSTLELGDSALYLCASSRTGTGELFFGEGSRLTVL.

The J gene is TRBJ1-6, the V gene TRBV11-2; D ambiguous. The V end lost 5 bases, the J end lost 7 bases, and 15 bases lay between the germline ends. The CDR3 spans 15 residues. Germline CDR1 reads SGHAT; CDR2 reads FQNNGV. CDR3: CASSGPGRWNSPLHF. The CDR3 coding sequence is TGTGCCAGCAGCGGGCCCGGTCGGTGGAATTCACCCCTCCACTTT.

V is TRBV6-4 and J is TRBJ2-3; 11 bases map to TRBD2. CDR3 length: 15 amino acids. V dropped 8 bases and J dropped 1; count of bases not matched to a gene: 5. Germline CDR1 and CDR2: MRHNA and SNTAGT. The CDR3 nucleotides read TGTGCCAGCTCACTAGCGGGGGATGGCACAGATACGCAGTATTTT. It encodes CASSLAGDGTDTQYF.

The chain carries TRBV6-5 and TRBJ2-7, with 8 nucleotides matching TRBD1. Losses at the gene ends were 2 bases for V and 3 bases for J; bases not matched to a gene: 6. The CDR3 runs to 15 residues. Germline values: CDR1 MNHEY, CDR2 SVGAGI. This CDR3 is CASSYPGTGIYEQYF. The CDR3 nucleotides read TGTGCCAGCAGTTACCCTGGGACAGGAATCTACGAGCAGTACTTC.

This rearrangement joins TRBV5-5 to TRBJ2-3, with 7 bases identical to TRBD2. The germline V gene has CDR1 SGHKS and CDR2 YYEKEE (reference sequence). V shed 2 bases, J shed 3 bases, and the junction held 6 bases outside the gene matches. The CDR3 is 15 amino acids. This chain's CDR3 is CASSLVSGATDTQYF. In DNA, the CDR3 is TGTGCCAGCAGCTTAGTCAGCGGGGCGACAGATACGCAGTATTTT.

The chain joins TRBV6-5 to TRBJ2-7; TRBD2 aligns across 7 bases. The V and J ends lost 10 bases and 4 bases, in that order; junction bases with no gene match: 10. Germline V gene sequence: CDR1 MNHEY, CDR2 SVGAGI. This CDR3 has 13 residues. Written as DNA, the CDR3 is TGTGCCACTATTAGAGCGGGGCTATACGAGCAGTACTTC. This encodes CATIRAGLYEQYF.

This chain connects TRBV6-5 to TRBJ1-2; D gene uncertain. Between the trimmed V and J ends, which lost 2 bases and 2 bases, there was a span of 12 bases. The CDR3 totals 15 residues. Germline V gene lookup returns CDR1 MNHEY and CDR2 SVGAGI. The CDR3 is CASSYHQTANYGYTF. The CDR3 nucleotides read TGTGCCAGCAGTTACCACCAGACGGCAAACTATGGCTACACCTTC.

This sequence joins TRBV10-3 and TRBJ2-2, with TRBD1 matching 7 bases. Germline assignment: CDR1 ENHRY and CDR2 SYGVKD. V gave up 6 bases and J gave up 2 bases; unmatched junction bases: 6. CDR3 length: 15 residues. The CDR3 reads CAIRTGSTNTGELFF. The CDR3 nucleotides are TGTGCCATCAGGACAGGGTCTACTAACACCGGGGAGCTGTTTTTT.

The chain employs TRBV20-1 and TRBJ2-5; 9 nucleotides match TRBD2. V shed 3 bases and J 4 bases; nucleotides not matched to a gene: 3. From germline, CDR1 is DFQATT and CDR2 SNEGSKA (reference sequence). The CDR3 has 13 amino acids. CDR3 loop: CSASAGGVETQYF. The CDR3 region has the DNA TGCAGTGCTAGTGCGGGGGGGGTAGAGACCCAGTACTTC.